This TCR beta chain was recorded in a study of T cell repertoires in cytomegalovirus infection. Study details: Carrying CMV and the relevant HLA type showed in public TCR beta signatures.

TCRdb used MiXCR to reprocess the reads, holding one entry per CDR3 protein. The repertoire holds some 350,000 distinct CDR3 sequences, with roughly 28% as singletons. The study, taken as a whole, reports: Cumulative frequency (of public TCR beta family members) identified carriers of CMV plus the relevant HLA. Within the response measured ex vivo, HLA-C-restricted CMV-specific TCR beta clonotypes were dominant.

This clonotype was counted a few times. Antigen unknown. The CDR3 is made up of 15 amino acids. Germline values: CDR1 SEHNR, CDR2 FQNEAQ (reference sequence). V was shortened by 4 bases and J by 2 bases, with 14 bases between the two germline ends. The sequencing used cultured PBMCs, collected from culture after CMV antigen stimulation. The chain uses TRBV7-9 and TRBJ1-2, with a tentative D call TRBD1 (5 bases). The receptor was isolated from a human donor in good health (CMV status not recorded). Some clones in this sample may be carry-over from other donors' samples. CDR3 in DNA: TGTGCCAGCAGCTATCGACAGAGGACGAACTATGGCTACACCTTC. It encodes CASSYRQRTNYGYTF.